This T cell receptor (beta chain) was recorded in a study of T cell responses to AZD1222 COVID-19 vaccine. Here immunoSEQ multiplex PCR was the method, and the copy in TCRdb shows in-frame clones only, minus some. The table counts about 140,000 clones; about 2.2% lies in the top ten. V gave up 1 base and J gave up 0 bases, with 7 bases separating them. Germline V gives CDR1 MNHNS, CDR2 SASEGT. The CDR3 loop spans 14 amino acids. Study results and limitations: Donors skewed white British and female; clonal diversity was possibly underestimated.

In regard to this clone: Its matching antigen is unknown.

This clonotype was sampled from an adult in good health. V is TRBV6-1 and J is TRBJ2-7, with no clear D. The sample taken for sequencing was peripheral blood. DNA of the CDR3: TGTGCCAGCAGTGAAGACGGATTCTCCTACGAGCAGTACTTC. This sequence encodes CASSEDGFSYEQYF.